The present T cell receptor beta chain was sequenced within a study of blood T cell repertoires in COVID-19. Study at large: PBMCs, B-cell-depleted T cells, or T cells provided the cDNA or gDNA that made up the material.

Clones were sequenced by immunoSEQ multiplex PCR, and TCRdb holds only the in-frame ones, with some missing. Of about 170,000 clones detected, roughly 80% appear once; the ten largest clones hold 7.5% to 10%. During active infection, Seattle patients enrolled and were then monitored through disease. The CDR3 loop spans 13 amino acids. The V gene lost 8 bases and the J gene lost 8 bases, with 18 bases spanning the gap. What was sequenced was peripheral blood. This receptor was identified in a woman aged 80 or over with COVID-19, enrolled during active disease. The V call is TRBV12-3 or TRBV12-4, the J call TRBJ1-2; TRBD1 is a possible D gene (5 bases). The CDR3 sequence is CASRGVQASGYTF. The CDR3 DNA is TGTGCCAGCCGGGGGGTACAGGCCAGCGGCTACACCTTC.